Sequencing of this T cell receptor (beta chain) was carried out in a study of blood T cell repertoires in COVID-19. Whole-study context: Samples taken during acute and convalescent COVID-19 were collected in the United States, Italy and Spain. The analysed material was cDNA or gDNA that came from T cells, B-cell-depleted T cells, or PBMCs.

Study processing details: By means of reference gene primer amplification, nucleated cell counts were estimated. Libraries were prepared by immunoSEQ multiplex PCR; TCRdb keeps only in-frame clonotypes and omits some of them. The DNA was the basis for D and trimming; V, J and clone size are from that table. Here the sample spans a few hundred thousand clones, roughly nine tenths being singletons. The germline gives CDR1 KGHSH, CDR2 LQKENI. The CDR3 covers 18 residues. V lost 1 base and J lost 2, with 18 bases in between. Material for sequencing was peripheral blood. The clonotype comes from a man younger than 35 with active or convalescent COVID-19. The J gene is TRBJ1-5, the V gene TRBV18; no reliable D call. In DNA form, the CDR3 reads TGTGCCAGCTCACCACGGAGGACCGGAGGGATTGGCAATCAGCCCCAGCATTTT. Translation: CASSPRRTGGIGNQPQHF.